This entry features one T cell receptor beta chain sequence. Sequencing used immunoSEQ v3. The repertoire was sequenced with immunoSEQ multiplex PCR; TCRdb's copy has only in-frame clones and lacks some. The sample carries tens of thousands of clones, 78% recorded once. The data belong to a study of TIL therapy for anti-PD-1-resistant metastatic lung cancer. Germline V gene lookup returns CDR1 SGHTA and CDR2 FQGTGA. CDR3 length: 13 amino acids. Trimming left V 5 bases short and J 0 bases short, with 7 bases between. Time point denoted: pre-treatment sample, taken before nivolumab and TIL therapy. The TCR was taken from a person aged 25-85 years with non-small cell lung cancer. The sequenced sample was blood, obtained at baseline. This chain connects TRBV7-3 to TRBJ1-1; D remains unclear. CDR3 sequence: CASSPQMNTEAFF. The CDR3 DNA reads TGTGCCAGCAGCCCCCAGATGAACACTGAAGCTTTCTTT.